This T cell receptor beta chain was profiled in a study of multiple sclerosis patients with progressive multifocal leukoencephalopathy (dated by TCRdb to between 2018 and 2021). Background for the entire study: Peripheral T and B cells were examined in MS patients who developed PML (4 under natalizumab, 1 after alemtuzumab) and in treated patients who did not develop PML. From before therapy, through 6 and 12 months, up to PML onset, two natalizumab-treated patients who later developed PML were tracked longitudinally. The goal was to find JC virus-specific or public T-cell expansions that arose at the time of PML onset. Overall study outcomes, separate from this receptor: Because of the small, descriptive cohort, whether findings reflect JC virus infection or general immunocompromise remained unclear. When PML developed, neither common TRBV or TRBJ gene usage nor preferential TRBV-TRBJ pairings were detected. Although TRB clones above 0.5% frequency turned up only in PML patients, the clones expanded at PML onset were already present before and during natalizumab therapy. The analysis covered only peripheral blood, although cerebrospinal fluid or brain lymphocytes might be more informative for natalizumab-associated PML. Less diverse TRB repertoires in most PML patients were suggested by lower normalized Shannon entropy, whereas values near 1 were observed in the natalizumab-treated controls.

Using the immunoSEQ two-step multiplex PCR at survey-level depth, TRB CDR3 regions were amplified from genomic DNA. Each PCR was spiked with synthetic inline TR CDR3 controls spanning all V-J pairings to estimate template counts and remove amplification bias. Reads went through processing to reduce amplification and sequencing bias, and quantification was done against synthetic TR CDR3 analogs. The original methods were these. Raw data were processed in ImmunoSEQ Analyzer, removing out-of-frame sequences and CDR3s with stop codons, and genes were named by IMGT nomenclature. Normalized Shannon entropy, defined as 1 minus Pielou's evenness, was used to summarize repertoire diversity. TRB sequences were treated as identical only when sharing V gene, J gene and CDR3. Public PML clonotypes were CDR3s found in two or more PML-onset samples but not found earlier, in controls, or in public databases. CDR3 amino acid composition by position was analyzed with Skylign using the observed count method. This immuneACCESS table, as held by TCRdb, lists in-frame sequences with V and J called but not all clones. Of the missing ones, under half trace to an unresolved V gene in checked studies; the others have no known cause. V and J calls and clone size come straight from that table; D and trimming were deduced from the DNA. The sample table holds 31,000 or so clones, of which about nine tenths were seen once. In total, the top ten clones hold about 6% of the sample.

In the paper's terms, the time point label means: time of PML onset. The treatment or condition label on this specimen signifies: on natalizumab therapy at sampling. PML was diagnosed from clinical and MRI findings and confirmed by detection of JC virus DNA in cerebrospinal fluid. In the natalizumab-treated patients, PML was found to develop after between about 15 and 60 months of natalizumab therapy. Every listed patient had earlier received interferon beta, and every PML patient was female. At the time of PML onset, T3 blood samples were collected. Ficoll-Hypaque density gradient centrifugation was used to isolate peripheral blood mononuclear cells. A note on this clone: No antigen is known for it. No qualities accompany the bases; no much larger clone lies one base away.

The clonotype originates from a woman between 40 and 50 years old with progressive multifocal leukoencephalopathy. This material consisted of PBMCs, taken from a patient treated with natalizumab.

The CDR3 region: CASSLVVYNSNQPQHF. The DNA sequence is given as TGTGCCAGCAGCTTGGTAGTCTACAATAGCAATCAGCCCCAGCATTTT. The chain is encoded by TRBV5-5 joined to TRBJ1-5; the D gene remains uncertain. The CDR3 runs 16 amino acids, cysteine and phenylalanine included. Of the read, only the CDR3 DNA is kept; its 48 bases are in frame from base 1. Based on the germline V gene (reference sequence), the CDR1 and CDR2 sequences are SGHKS and YYEKEE. A distance of 10 bases separates the germline ends of V and J, which lose 0 bases and 0 bases respectively.